Below, 28 T cell receptor beta chains from the same sample are listed, as sequenced in a study of cytomegalovirus exposure and HLA in healthy donors (dated by TCRdb to about 2017). The method behind the library was the immunoSEQ multiplex PCR assay. TCRdb mirrors the immuneACCESS table, restricted to in-frame sequences. Some clones are absent from its copies; in checked studies, under half trace to an unresolved V gene, and the reason for the others is unknown. This sample gives about 83,000 clones in total; 95% to 96% of them show up just once. The ten largest make up about 1.3% of the sample. Sequencing was carried out using PBMCs. The source is a woman between 18 and 29 years old in good health and CMV-seronegative.

V gene TRBV27 combines with J gene TRBJ1-2; D unresolved. The CDR3 length is 14 residues. V was shortened by 3 bases and J by 4 bases, with 12 bases between the two germline ends. Germline values: CDR1 MNHEY, CDR2 SMNVEV (reference sequence). CDR3 region: CASSFGGPGYGYTF. For the CDR3, the DNA is TGTGCCAGCAGTTTCGGAGGACCCGGCTATGGCTACACCTTC.

This clone showed up just a few times. The chain combines TRBV5-1 with TRBJ2-5, with D maybe TRBD2 (6 bases). Germline V gene lookup returns CDR1 SGHRS and CDR2 YFSETQ. This CDR3 spans 15 amino acids. Trimming took 0 bases from V and 2 from J, leaving 11 bases between them. The CDR3 spells CASSLGVAVQETQYF. CDR3 bases: TGCGCCAGCAGCTTGGGGGTAGCGGTTCAAGAGACCCAGTACTTC.

J is TRBJ1-2 and V is TRBV28, with 9 nucleotides matching TRBD1. The CDR3 contains 13 residues. V gave up 6 bases and J gave up 8 bases; unmatched junction bases: 7. CDR1 is MDHEN, CDR2 SYDVKM, per germline. CDR3 protein: CASRDTGGQGYTF. The DNA of the CDR3 is TGTGCCAGCAGGGACACAGGGGGCCAGGGCTACACCTTC.

V gene TRBV21-1 combines with J gene TRBJ1-2; the table's D gene call, TRBD1, was not cross checked with the DNA. TRBV21-1 is noted as a pseudogene. The CDR3 is 20 residues long. CDR3 nucleotides: TGTGCCAGCAGCAAATCCCGGGACAGGGGCCTCTTAGGTGCTAACTATGGCTACACCTTC. Protein sequence: CASSKSRDRGLLGANYGYTF.

The chain recombines TRBV11-2 with TRBJ2-2; 11 bases align to TRBD1. J was trimmed by 9 bases and V by 1 base; bases with no gene match: 13. Germline-derived CDR1 and CDR2 are SGHAT and FQNNGV. This CDR3 has 18 residues. In nucleotides, the CDR3 is TGTGCCAGCAGCTTAGGCTACGGGACAGGGGGAAGTGGTAGGGAGCTGTTTTTT. Translating gives CASSLGYGTGGSGRELFF.

This chain joins TRBV29-1 and TRBJ2-5, with 7 bases that match TRBD2. Germline V gives CDR1 SQVTM, CDR2 ANQGSEA. The CDR3 length is 15 residues. The junction had 12 bases not matched to a gene; V was cut back by 3 bases and J by 5 bases. The CDR3, as DNA: TGCAGCGTTGAGTGGCGGGAGAGGCAAGCCGAGACCCAGTACTTC. Translating it yields CSVEWRERQAETQYF.

The chain links TRBV5-1 to TRBJ2-2; TRBD1 matches at 10 bases. This CDR3 has 15 amino acids. Losses at the gene ends were 4 bases for V and 7 bases for J; bases not matched to a gene: 7. Germline-derived CDR1 and CDR2 are SGHRS and YFSETQ. The CDR3 coding sequence is TGCGCCAGCAGCCATGGACAGGGGGATATCGGGGAGCTGTTTTTT. Protein product: CASSHGQGDIGELFF.

The rearrangement links TRBV28 to TRBJ2-7, with D possibly being TRBD2 (5 bases). Germline assignment: CDR1 MDHEN and CDR2 SYDVKM. V lost 3 bases, J lost 7 bases, and 19 bases lay in between. CDR3 size: 15 residues. In DNA, the CDR3 is TGTGCCAGCAGTTTTCGTACCGGGATCTCAGGAGAGCAGTACTTC. It codes for CASSFRTGISGEQYF.

The genes are TRBV30 and TRBJ2-3; 14 nucleotides agree with TRBD2. This CDR3 has 16 amino acids. Germline V gene data show CDR1 as GTSNPN and CDR2 as SVGIG (reference sequence). With V trimmed by 5 bases and J by 5 bases, 9 bases remained unmatched. The CDR3 coding sequence is TGTGCCTGGGCCCCCGCGACTAGCGGGAGGGTAGATACGCAGTATTTT. Translating gives CAWAPATSGRVDTQYF.

This clone was recorded once. This chain links TRBV29-1 with TRBJ2-7; 9 bases fit TRBD2. The germline V gene encodes CDR1 SQVTM and CDR2 ANQGSEA. This CDR3 is built from 14 residues. The junction had 12 bases not matched to a gene; V was cut back by 6 bases and J by 6 bases. In nucleotides, the CDR3 is TGCAGCGTCCCCCCCGTCGGCGGGAGGGGCGAGCAGTACTTC. This gives the protein CSVPPVGGRGEQYF.

The chain joins TRBV6-4 to TRBJ2-1; TRBD2 agrees at 10 bases. CDR3 size: 18 residues. The ends lost 3 bases at V and 4 bases at J; junction bases unmatched: 12. CDR1 is MRHNA, CDR2 SNTAGT, per germline. The CDR3 region is CASSEEGGGLAEYNEQFF. The CDR3 nucleotides are TGTGCCAGCAGTGAGGAGGGGGGTGGACTAGCGGAATACAATGAGCAGTTCTTC.

V gene TRBV4-2 combines with J gene TRBJ2-3; 10 bases align to TRBD2. Germline trimming cut 6 bases from V and 1 base from J; bases unmatched to any gene: 13. Germline loops: CDR1 LGHNA, CDR2 YNFKEQ. The length of the CDR3 is 18 residues. DNA of the CDR3: TGTGCCAGCAGTAAGCGGGAGGGCCGGGAGTGGCGCACAGATACGCAGTATTTT. It specifies CASSKREGREWRTDTQYF.

The rearrangement uses TRBV29-1 and TRBJ2-7, with TRBD2 matching over 14 bases. The germline CDR1 and CDR2 sequences are SQVTM and ANQGSEA. V lost 7 bases and J lost 4; bases outside the gene matches: 6. CDR3 size: 14 residues. The DNA for the CDR3 is TGCAGCGCCGGGGGACTAGCGGGAGCGTACGAGCAGTACTTC. It yields the protein CSAGGLAGAYEQYF.

The V and J genes are TRBV28 and TRBJ1-5, with TRBD1 matching over 7 bases. V trimming: 5 bases; J trimming: 0 bases; junction bases outside the gene matches: 7. The CDR3 sequence is 16 residues long. Germline V gives CDR1 MDHEN, CDR2 SYDVKM. The CDR3 DNA reads TGTGCCAGCAGTCCGGGACAGCACTATAGCAATCAGCCCCAGCATTTT. Its translation: CASSPGQHYSNQPQHF.

This sequence joins TRBV7-2 and TRBJ2-7; no firm D call. V gave up 2 bases and J gave up 1 base, with 12 bases separating them. Germline V gives CDR1 SGHTA, CDR2 FQGNSA. The CDR3 covers 15 residues. CDR3 DNA sequence: TGTGCCAGCAGCTTATCACATGCTCCATCCTACGAGCAGTACTTC. It encodes CASSLSHAPSYEQYF. Filled out from reference TRBV7-2 and TRBJ2-7, the complete variable domain reads GAGVSQSPSNKVTEKGKDVELRCDPISGHTALYWYRQSLGQGLEFLIYFQGNSAPDKSGLPSDRFSAERTGGSVSTLTIQRTQQEDSAVYLCASSLSHAPSYEQYFGPGTRLTVT.

This chain links TRBV10-3 with TRBJ2-7; D is possibly TRBD2 (7 bases). V was trimmed by 8 bases and J by 3 bases, leaving 20 bases between them. The CDR3 is 15 amino acids. Germline CDR1 and CDR2: ENHRY and SYGVKD. CDR3 region: CAIGGGGAKNYEQYF. The CDR3 nucleotides are TGTGCCATCGGTGGCGGGGGCGCGAAAAACTACGAGCAGTACTTC.

This chain's CDR3 is CASSLVPGQPYGYTF. CDR3 DNA sequence: TGTGCCAGCAGTTTGGTCCCGGGACAACCTTATGGCTACACCTTC. The chain uses TRBV28 and TRBJ1-2; tentatively, D is TRBD1 (6 bases). Trimming cost V 3 bases and J 5 bases, with 16 bases left between them. This CDR3 has 15 residues. Germline loops: CDR1 MDHEN, CDR2 SYDVKM.

This chain links TRBV6-5 with TRBJ2-5, with 10 positions matching TRBD1. Germline lookup yields CDR1 MNHEY and CDR2 SVGAGI. Trimming cost V 7 bases and J 3 bases; bases outside gene matches: 8. The CDR3 is 15 residues long. CDR3 region: CASNPGQGTEETQYF. As DNA, the CDR3 is TGTGCCAGCAATCCGGGACAGGGGACCGAAGAGACCCAGTACTTC.

This chain uses TRBV27 with TRBJ2-3; D perhaps matches TRBD1 (6 bases). The CDR3 length is 14 residues. The V gene lost 5 bases and the J gene lost 3 bases, with 12 bases spanning the gap. Germline CDR1 reads MNHEY; CDR2 reads SMNVEV (reference sequence). The CDR3 here is CASSIQGWTDTQYF. The CDR3 region has the DNA TGTGCCAGCAGTATACAGGGTTGGACAGATACGCAGTATTTT.

V usage is TRBV5-6 and J usage is TRBJ2-2; 7 nucleotides line up with TRBD2. The germline V gene encodes CDR1 SGHDT and CDR2 YYEEEE. The J segment lost 1 base and the V segment lost 3 bases, leaving 9 bases of the junction unmatched. This CDR3 has 17 residues. CDR3 in amino acids: CASSYFWEGLNTGELFF. In DNA, the CDR3 is TGTGCCAGCAGCTACTTCTGGGAGGGTTTGAACACCGGGGAGCTGTTTTTT.

CDR3 sequence (DNA): TGTGCCAGCAGCTTCATGGGCGGCAGGGCTTACTACAATGAGCAGTTCTTC. Translated: CASSFMGGRAYYNEQFF. The gene calls are TRBV11-2 and TRBJ2-1; tentatively, D is TRBD1 (5 bases). Germline V lookup: CDR1 SGHAT, CDR2 FQNNGV. V shed 3 bases and J shed 3 bases, with 18 bases lying between them. This CDR3 contains 17 residues. Based on the CDR3 plus reference TRBV11-2 and TRBJ2-1, the full variable domain is EAGVAQSPRYKIIEKRQSVAFWCNPISGHATLYWYQQILGQGPKLLIQFQNNGVVDDSQLPKDRFSAERLKGVDSTLKIQPAKLEDSAVYLCASSFMGGRAYYNEQFFGPGTRLTVL.

The chain recombines TRBV7-9 with TRBJ2-3; 13 positions match TRBD2. Trimming took 11 bases from V and 3 from J; bases not matched to a gene: 5. The CDR3 covers 14 residues. Germline V lookup: CDR1 SEHNR, CDR2 FQNEAQ (reference sequence). Here the CDR3 reads CACGTSGITDTQYF. For the CDR3, the DNA is TGTGCCTGCGGGACTAGCGGGATTACAGATACGCAGTATTTT.

J is TRBJ2-1 and V is TRBV29-1, with D perhaps TRBD2 (6 bases). The CDR3 runs 11 residues. Germline CDR1 and CDR2: SQVTM and ANQGSEA. Deletions cut 4 bases from V and 8 bases from J, with 9 bases between. In nucleotides, the CDR3 is TGCAGCGTTGCCGGGGGTGATGAGCAGTTCTTC. Amino acid sequence: CSVAGGDEQFF.

In DNA, the CDR3 is TGTGCCAGCAGTGGACTTCGCACAGATACGCAGTATTTT. Encoded protein: CASSGLRTDTQYF. The genes are TRBV6-1 and TRBJ2-3; D call uncertain. CDR3 length equals 13 residues. V lost 4 bases and J lost 1, with 6 bases in between. In germline, CDR1 is MNHNS, CDR2 SASEGT.

The chain joins TRBV18 to TRBJ2-7, with D perhaps TRBD2 (5 bases). Trimming removed 4 bases at V and 3 bases at J, with 16 bases between. This CDR3 comprises 15 residues. CDR1 KGHSH and CDR2 LQKENI come from the germline V gene. CDR3 DNA sequence: TGTGCCAGCTCACTTAGAAATGGGGAGAGCTACGAGCAGTACTTC. Translated, it gives CASSLRNGESYEQYF.

The chain carries TRBV27 and TRBJ2-5, with D perhaps TRBD2 (6 bases). The CDR3 extends over 14 amino acids. Trimming cost V 2 bases and J 5 bases, with 12 bases left between them. Germline lookup yields CDR1 MNHEY and CDR2 SMNVEV (reference sequence). CDR3 amino acids: CASSLGGIGETQYF. CDR3 DNA sequence: TGTGCCAGCAGTTTAGGCGGGATCGGGGAGACCCAGTACTTC.

The chain has TRBV30 and TRBJ1-4; TRBD1 matches at 8 bases. This CDR3 spans 15 amino acids. CDR1 is GTSNPN, CDR2 SVGIG, per germline (reference sequence). J lost 6 bases, V lost 0 bases, and 6 bases had no gene match. The CDR3 here is CAWSVSRTGYEKLFF. The CDR3 bases are TGTGCCTGGAGTGTAAGTCGGACAGGGTATGAAAAACTGTTTTTT.

A single count supports this clone. This chain uses TRBV27 with TRBJ1-5; 7 bases align to TRBD1. V trimming: 2 bases; J trimming: 3 bases; junction bases outside the gene matches: 1. Germline CDR1 is MNHEY and CDR2 is SMNVEV (reference sequence). This CDR3 is 14 amino acids long. The CDR3 loop is CASSLGQANQPQHF. CDR3 coding DNA: TGTGCCAGCAGTTTAGGACAGGCCAATCAGCCCCAGCATTTT.